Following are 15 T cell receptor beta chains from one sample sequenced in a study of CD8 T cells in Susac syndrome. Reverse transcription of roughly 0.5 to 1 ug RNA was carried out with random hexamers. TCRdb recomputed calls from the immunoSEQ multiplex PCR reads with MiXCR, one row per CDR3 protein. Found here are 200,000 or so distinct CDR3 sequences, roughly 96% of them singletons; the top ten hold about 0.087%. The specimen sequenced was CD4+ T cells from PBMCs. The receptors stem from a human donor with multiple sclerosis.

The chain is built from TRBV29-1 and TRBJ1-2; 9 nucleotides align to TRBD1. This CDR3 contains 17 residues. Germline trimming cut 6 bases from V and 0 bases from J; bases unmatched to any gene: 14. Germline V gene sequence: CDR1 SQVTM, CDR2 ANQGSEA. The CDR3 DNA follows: TGCAGCGTCGGGAGGCCTGAGGGACAGGGAGCTAACTATGGCTACACCTTC. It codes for CSVGRPEGQGANYGYTF.

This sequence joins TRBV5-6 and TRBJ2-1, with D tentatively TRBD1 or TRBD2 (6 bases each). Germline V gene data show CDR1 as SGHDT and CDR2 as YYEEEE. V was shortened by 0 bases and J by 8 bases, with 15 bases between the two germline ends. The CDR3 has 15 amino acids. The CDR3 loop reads CASSLGRGELDEQFF. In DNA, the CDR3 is TGTGCCAGCAGCTTGGGAAGGGGGGAGCTTGATGAGCAGTTCTTC. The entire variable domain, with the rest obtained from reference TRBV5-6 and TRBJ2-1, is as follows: DAGVTQSPTHLIKTRGQQVTLRCSPKSGHDTVSWYQQALGQGPQFIFQYYEEEERQRGNFPDRFSGHQFPNYSSELNVNALLLGDSALYLCASSLGRGELDEQFFGPGTRLTVL.

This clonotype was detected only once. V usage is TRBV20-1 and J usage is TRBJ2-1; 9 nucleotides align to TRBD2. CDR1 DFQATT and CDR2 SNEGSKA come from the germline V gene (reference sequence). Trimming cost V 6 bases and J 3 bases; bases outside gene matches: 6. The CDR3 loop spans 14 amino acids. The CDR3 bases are TGCAGTGCCAGATTAGCGGGAGTCTACAATGAGCAGTTCTTC. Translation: CSARLAGVYNEQFF.

Here the CDR3 DNA reads TGCAGCGTTGGAACAGGATTATCAGATACGCAGTATTTT. Translating it yields CSVGTGLSDTQYF. The chain joins TRBV29-1 to TRBJ2-3, with TRBD1 as a possible D gene (5 bases). V lost 4 bases to trimming and J lost 4 bases, with 12 bases between them. This CDR3 region has 13 residues. The germline V gene encodes CDR1 SQVTM and CDR2 ANQGSEA.

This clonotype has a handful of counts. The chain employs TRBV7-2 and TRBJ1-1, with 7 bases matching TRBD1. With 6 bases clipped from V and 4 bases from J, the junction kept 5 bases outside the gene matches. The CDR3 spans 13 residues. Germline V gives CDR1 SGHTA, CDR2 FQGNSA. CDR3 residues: CASSLYRGTEAFF. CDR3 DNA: TGTGCCAGCAGTTTGTACAGGGGCACTGAAGCTTTCTTT.

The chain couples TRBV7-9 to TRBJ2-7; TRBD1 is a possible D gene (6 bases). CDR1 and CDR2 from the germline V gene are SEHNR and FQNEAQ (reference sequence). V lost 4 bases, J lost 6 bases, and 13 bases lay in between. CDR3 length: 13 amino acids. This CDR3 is CASSSTYRVEQYF. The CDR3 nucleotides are TGTGCCAGCAGCTCGACCTACAGGGTCGAGCAGTACTTC.

CDR3 residues: CASSQRAGVSTQYF. The CDR3 region has the DNA TGTGCCAGCAGCCAACGGGCGGGAGTATCTACGCAGTATTTT. The chain uses TRBV3-1 and TRBJ2-3, with TRBD2 matching 7 bases. The CDR3 runs 14 residues. V lost 2 bases and J lost 8; bases outside the gene matches: 7. In germline, CDR1 is LGHDT, CDR2 YNNKEL (reference sequence).

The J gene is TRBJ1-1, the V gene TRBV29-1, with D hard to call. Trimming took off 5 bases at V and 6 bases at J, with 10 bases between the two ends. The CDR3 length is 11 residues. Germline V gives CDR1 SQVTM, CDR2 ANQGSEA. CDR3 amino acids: CSVLTIAEAFF. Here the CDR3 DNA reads TGCAGCGTTTTAACGATCGCTGAAGCTTTCTTT.

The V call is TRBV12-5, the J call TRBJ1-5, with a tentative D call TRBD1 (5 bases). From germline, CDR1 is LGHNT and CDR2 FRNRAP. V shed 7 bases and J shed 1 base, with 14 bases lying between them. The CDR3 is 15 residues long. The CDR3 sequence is CASAPSGGSNQPQHF. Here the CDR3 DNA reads TGTGCTAGTGCCCCTTCGGGGGGGAGCAATCAGCCCCAGCATTTT.

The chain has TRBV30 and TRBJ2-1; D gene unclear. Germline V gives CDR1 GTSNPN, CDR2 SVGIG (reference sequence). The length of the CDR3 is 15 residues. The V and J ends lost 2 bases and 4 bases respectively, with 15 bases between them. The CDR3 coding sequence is TGTGCCTGGAGTCCAGGAACGGGCTATTACAATGAGCAGTTCTTC. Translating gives CAWSPGTGYYNEQFF.

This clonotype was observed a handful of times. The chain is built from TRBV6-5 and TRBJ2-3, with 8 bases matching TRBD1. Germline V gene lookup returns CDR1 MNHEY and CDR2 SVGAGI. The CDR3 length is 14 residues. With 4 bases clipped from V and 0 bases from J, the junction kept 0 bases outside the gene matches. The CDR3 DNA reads TGTGCCAGCAGTTGGACAGGGAGCACAGATACGCAGTATTTT. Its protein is CASSWTGSTDTQYF.

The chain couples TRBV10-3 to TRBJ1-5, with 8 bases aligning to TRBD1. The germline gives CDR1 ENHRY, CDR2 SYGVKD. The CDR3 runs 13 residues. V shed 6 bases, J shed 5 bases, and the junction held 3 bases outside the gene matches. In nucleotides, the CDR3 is TGTGCCATCAGAGGACAGGGCGATCAGCCCCAGCATTTT. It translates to CAIRGQGDQPQHF.

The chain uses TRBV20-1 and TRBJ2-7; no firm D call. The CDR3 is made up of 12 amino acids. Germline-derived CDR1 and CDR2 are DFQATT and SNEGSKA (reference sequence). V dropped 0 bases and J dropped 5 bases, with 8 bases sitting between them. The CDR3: CSARDRRNEQYF. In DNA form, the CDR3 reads TGCAGTGCTAGAGATCGGAGAAACGAGCAGTACTTC.

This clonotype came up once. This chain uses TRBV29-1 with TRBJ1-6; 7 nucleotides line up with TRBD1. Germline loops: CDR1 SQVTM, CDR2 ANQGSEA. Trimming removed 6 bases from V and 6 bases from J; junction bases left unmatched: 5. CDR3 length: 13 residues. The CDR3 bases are TGCAGCGTCCTGACAGGGTTTAATTCACCCCTCCACTTT. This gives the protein CSVLTGFNSPLHF. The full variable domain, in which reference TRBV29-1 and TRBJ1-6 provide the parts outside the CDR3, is SAVISQKPSRDICQRGTSLTIQCQVDSQVTMMFWYRQQPGQSLTLIATANQGSEATYESGFVIDKFPISRPNLTFSTLTVSNMSPEDSSIYLCSVLTGFNSPLHFGNGTRLTVT.

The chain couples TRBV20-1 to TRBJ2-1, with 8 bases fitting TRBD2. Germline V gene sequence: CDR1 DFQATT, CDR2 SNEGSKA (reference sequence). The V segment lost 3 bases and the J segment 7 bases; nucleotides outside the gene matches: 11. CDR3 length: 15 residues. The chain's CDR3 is CSASYLGLGINEQFF. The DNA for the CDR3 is TGCAGTGCTAGTTATCTGGGACTAGGAATTAATGAGCAGTTCTTC.